The present TCR beta chain was sequenced within a study of blood T cell repertoires in COVID-19. Across the whole study: Nucleic acid was either cDNA or gDNA, and it came from T cells, B-cell-depleted T cells, or PBMCs.

Two consecutive negative NP/OP PCR tests, clearance, or resolved symptoms defined Cohort 3 recovery. Only in-frame clones appear in the TCRdb table, and some are missing; sequencing was by immunoSEQ multiplex PCR. The sample carries 250,000 to 300,000 clones, 75% to 95% recorded once. This CDR3 spans 15 amino acids. The germline gives CDR1 SGHKS, CDR2 YYEKEE (reference sequence). V gave up 5 bases and J gave up 9 bases; unmatched junction bases: 11. The sample taken for sequencing was PBMCs or T cells enriched from blood (not recorded which). The chain employs TRBV5-5 and TRBJ2-1, with TRBD2 identical over 10 bases. The TCR originated in a woman aged 30 to 39 who had recovered from COVID-19. CDR3 bases: TGTGCCAGCAGAGCAGCGGGAGGGCCAAGTGGTGAGCAGTTCTTC. Translating gives CASRAAGGPSGEQFF.